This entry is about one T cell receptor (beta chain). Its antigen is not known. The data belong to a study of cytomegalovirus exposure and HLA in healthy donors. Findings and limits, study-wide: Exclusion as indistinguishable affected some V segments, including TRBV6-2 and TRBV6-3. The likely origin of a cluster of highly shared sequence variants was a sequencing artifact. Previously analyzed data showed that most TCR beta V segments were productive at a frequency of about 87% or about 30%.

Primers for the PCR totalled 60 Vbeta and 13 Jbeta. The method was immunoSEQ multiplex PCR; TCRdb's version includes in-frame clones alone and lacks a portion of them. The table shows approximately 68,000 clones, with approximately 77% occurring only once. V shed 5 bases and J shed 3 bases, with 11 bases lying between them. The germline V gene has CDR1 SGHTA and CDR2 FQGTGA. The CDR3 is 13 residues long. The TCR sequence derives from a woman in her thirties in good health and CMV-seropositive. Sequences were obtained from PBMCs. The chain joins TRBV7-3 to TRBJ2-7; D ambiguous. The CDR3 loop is CASSAAGSYEQYF. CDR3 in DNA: TGTGCCAGCAGCGCCGCCGGTAGCTACGAGCAGTACTTC.